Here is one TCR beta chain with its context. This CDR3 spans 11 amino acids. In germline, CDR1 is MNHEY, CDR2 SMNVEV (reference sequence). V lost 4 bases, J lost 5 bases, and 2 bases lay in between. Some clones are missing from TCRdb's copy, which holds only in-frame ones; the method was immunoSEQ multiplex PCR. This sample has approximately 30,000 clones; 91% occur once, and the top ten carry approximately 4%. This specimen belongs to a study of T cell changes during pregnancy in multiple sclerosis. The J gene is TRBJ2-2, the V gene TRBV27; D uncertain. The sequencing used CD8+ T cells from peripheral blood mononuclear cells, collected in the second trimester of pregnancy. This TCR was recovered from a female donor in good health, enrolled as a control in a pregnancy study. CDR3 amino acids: CASSSTGELFF. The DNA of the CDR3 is TGTGCCAGCAGTTCAACCGGGGAGCTGTTTTTT.